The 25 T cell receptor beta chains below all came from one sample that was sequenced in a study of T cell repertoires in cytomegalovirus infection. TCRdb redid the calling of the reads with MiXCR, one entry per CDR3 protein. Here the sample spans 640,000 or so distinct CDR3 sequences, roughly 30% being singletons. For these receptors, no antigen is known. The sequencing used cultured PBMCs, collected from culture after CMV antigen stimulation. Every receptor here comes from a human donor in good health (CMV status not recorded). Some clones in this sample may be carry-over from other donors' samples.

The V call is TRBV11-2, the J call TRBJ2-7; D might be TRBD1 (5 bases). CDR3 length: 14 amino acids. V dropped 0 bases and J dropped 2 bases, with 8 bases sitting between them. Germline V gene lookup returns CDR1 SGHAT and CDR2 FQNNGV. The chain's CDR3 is CASSLDGHTYEQYF. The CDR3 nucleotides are TGTGCCAGCAGCTTAGATGGACATACCTACGAGCAGTACTTC.

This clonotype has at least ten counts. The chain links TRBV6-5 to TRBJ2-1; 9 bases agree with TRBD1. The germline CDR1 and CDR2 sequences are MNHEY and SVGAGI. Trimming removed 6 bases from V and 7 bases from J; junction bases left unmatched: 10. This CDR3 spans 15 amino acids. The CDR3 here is CASRLGTGSRNEQFF. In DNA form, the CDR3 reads TGTGCCAGCAGACTCGGGACAGGGTCAAGGAATGAGCAGTTCTTC.

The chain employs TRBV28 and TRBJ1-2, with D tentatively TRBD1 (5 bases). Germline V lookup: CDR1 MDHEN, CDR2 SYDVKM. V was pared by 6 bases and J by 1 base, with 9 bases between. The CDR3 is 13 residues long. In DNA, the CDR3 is TGTGCCAGCAGGCAGACAGTTAACTATGGCTACACCTTC. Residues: CASRQTVNYGYTF.

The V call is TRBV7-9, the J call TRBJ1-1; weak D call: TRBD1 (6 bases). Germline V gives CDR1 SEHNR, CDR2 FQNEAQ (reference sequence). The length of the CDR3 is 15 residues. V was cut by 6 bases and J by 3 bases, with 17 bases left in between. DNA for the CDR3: TGTGCCAGCAGTGGTGGTGCAGGGGCGCACACTGAAGCTTTCTTT. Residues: CASSGGAGAHTEAFF. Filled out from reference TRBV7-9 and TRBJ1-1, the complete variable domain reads DTGVSQNPRHKITKRGQNVTFRCDPISEHNRLYWYRQTLGQGPEFLTYFQNEAQLEKSRLLSDRFSAERPKGSFSTLEIQRTEQGDSAMYLCASSGGAGAHTEAFFGQGTRLTVV.

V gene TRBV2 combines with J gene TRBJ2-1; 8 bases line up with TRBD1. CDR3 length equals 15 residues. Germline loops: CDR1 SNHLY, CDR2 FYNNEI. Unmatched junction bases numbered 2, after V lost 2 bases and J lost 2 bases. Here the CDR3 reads CASSEWTGTYNEQFF. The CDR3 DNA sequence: TGTGCCAGCAGTGAATGGACAGGGACCTACAATGAGCAGTTCTTC.

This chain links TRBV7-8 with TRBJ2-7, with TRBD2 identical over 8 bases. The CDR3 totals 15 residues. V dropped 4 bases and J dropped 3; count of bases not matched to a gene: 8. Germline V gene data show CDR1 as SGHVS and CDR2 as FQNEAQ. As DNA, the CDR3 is TGTGCCAGCAGCTCCTATAGCGGGACCTTCTACGAGCAGTACTTC. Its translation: CASSSYSGTFYEQYF.

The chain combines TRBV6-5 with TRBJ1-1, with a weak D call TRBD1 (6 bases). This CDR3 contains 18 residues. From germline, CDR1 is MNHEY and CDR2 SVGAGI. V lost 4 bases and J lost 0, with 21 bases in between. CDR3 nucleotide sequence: TGTGCCAGCAGTTCTTTGTGGGACATTTGGGAGATGAACACTGAAGCTTTCTTT. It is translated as CASSSLWDIWEMNTEAFF.

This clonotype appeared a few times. The CDR3, as DNA: TGCGCCAGCGGGACAGGGGGCCCCACAGATACGCAGTATTTT. Protein product: CASGTGGPTDTQYF. The chain couples TRBV10-2 to TRBJ2-3; TRBD1 matches at 12 bases. With V trimmed by 8 bases and J by 2 bases, 2 bases remained unmatched. From germline, CDR1 is WSHSY and CDR2 SAAADI. The CDR3 runs 14 residues.

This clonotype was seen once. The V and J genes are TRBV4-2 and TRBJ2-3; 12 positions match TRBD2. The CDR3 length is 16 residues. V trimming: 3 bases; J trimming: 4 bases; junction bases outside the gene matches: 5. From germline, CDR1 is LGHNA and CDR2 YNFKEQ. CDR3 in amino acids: CASSHGGTSGSDTQYF. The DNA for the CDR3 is TGTGCCAGCAGCCACGGAGGGACTAGCGGGTCAGATACGCAGTATTTT.

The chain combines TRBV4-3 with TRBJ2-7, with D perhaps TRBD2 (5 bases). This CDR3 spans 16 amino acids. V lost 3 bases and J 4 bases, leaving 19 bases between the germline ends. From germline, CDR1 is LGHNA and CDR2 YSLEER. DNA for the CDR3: TGCGCCAGCAGCCAGGACCCAGAGGGATCTTTGTACGAGCAGTACTTC. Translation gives CASSQDPEGSLYEQYF.

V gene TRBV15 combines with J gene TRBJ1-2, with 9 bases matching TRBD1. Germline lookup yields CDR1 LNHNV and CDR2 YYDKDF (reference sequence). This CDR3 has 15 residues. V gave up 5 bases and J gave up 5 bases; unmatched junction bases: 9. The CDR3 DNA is TGTGCCACCAGCCGGGACAGGGTTGCATGGTATGGCTACACCTTC. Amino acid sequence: CATSRDRVAWYGYTF.

This CDR3 reads CATSRDLKFPPSGYTF. The CDR3 DNA follows: TGTGCCACCAGCAGAGATCTCAAATTCCCCCCCTCGGGCTACACCTTC. The chain carries TRBV15 and TRBJ1-2; D is unclear. CDR1 and CDR2 from the germline V gene are LNHNV and YYDKDF (reference sequence). There are 16 residues in the CDR3. The V end lost 0 bases, the J end lost 8 bases, and 19 bases lay between the germline ends.

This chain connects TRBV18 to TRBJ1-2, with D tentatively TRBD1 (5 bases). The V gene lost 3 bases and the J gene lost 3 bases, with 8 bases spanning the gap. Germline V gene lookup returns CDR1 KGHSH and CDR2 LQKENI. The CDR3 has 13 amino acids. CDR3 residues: CASSPGAYYGYTF. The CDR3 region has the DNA TGTGCCAGCTCACCTGGGGCATACTATGGCTACACCTTC.

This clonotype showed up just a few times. CDR3 in DNA: TGTGCCAGCAGTGTACAGTCCCAAGAGACCCAGTACTTC. The encoded protein is CASSVQSQETQYF. The chain uses TRBV6-1 and TRBJ2-5; no definite D call. Trimming cost V 4 bases and J 1 base, with 7 bases left between them. Per the germline V gene, CDR1 is MNHNS and CDR2 is SASEGT. This CDR3 region has 13 residues.

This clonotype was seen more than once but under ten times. Here the CDR3 reads CASRSAGAVTGELFF. CDR3 coding DNA: TGTGCCAGCAGATCAGCGGGAGCTGTCACCGGGGAGCTGTTTTTT. J is TRBJ2-2 and V is TRBV7-2; 8 nucleotides align to TRBD2. The germline gives CDR1 SGHTA, CDR2 FQGNSA. The length of the CDR3 is 15 residues. The J segment lost 4 bases and the V segment lost 6 bases, leaving 7 bases of the junction unmatched.

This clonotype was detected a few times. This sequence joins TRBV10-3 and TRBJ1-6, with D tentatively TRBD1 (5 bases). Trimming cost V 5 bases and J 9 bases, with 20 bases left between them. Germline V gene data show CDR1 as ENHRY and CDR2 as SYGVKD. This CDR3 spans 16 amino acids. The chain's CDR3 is CAISLTVPSTISPLHF. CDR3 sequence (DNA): TGTGCCATCAGTTTGACAGTCCCGTCGACCATTTCACCCCTCCACTTT.

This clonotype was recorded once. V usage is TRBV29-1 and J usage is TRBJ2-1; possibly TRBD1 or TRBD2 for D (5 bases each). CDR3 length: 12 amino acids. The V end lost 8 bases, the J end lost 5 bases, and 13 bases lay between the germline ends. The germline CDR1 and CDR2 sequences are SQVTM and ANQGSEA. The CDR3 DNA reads TGCAGCTCCTATGGGACCGACAATGAGCAGTTCTTC. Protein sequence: CSSYGTDNEQFF.

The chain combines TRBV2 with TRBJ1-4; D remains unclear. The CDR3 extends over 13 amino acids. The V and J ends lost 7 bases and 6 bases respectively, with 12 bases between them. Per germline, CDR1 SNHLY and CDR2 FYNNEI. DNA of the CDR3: TGTGCCAGCACCCTTGACGGAGATGAAAAACTGTTTTTT. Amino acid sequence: CASTLDGDEKLFF. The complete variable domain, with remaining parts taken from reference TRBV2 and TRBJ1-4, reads EPEVTQTPSHQVTQMGQEVILRCVPISNHLYFYWYRQILGQKVEFLVSFYNNEISEKSEIFDDQFSVERPDGSNFTLKIRSTKLEDSAMYFCASTLDGDEKLFFGSGTQLSVL.

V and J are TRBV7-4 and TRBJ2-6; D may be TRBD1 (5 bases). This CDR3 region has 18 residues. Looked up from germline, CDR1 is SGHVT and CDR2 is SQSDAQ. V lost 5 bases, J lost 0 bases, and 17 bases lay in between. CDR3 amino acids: CASSARGPSPSGANVLTF. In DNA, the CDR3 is TGTGCCAGCAGCGCTAGGGGCCCCTCACCCTCTGGGGCCAACGTCCTGACTTTC.

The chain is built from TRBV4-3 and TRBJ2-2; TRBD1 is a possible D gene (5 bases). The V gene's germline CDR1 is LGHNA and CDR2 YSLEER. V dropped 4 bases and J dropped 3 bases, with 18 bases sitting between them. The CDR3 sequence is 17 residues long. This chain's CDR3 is CASSPNWGPRDTGELFF. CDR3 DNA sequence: TGCGCCAGCAGCCCCAATTGGGGCCCACGAGACACCGGGGAGCTGTTTTTT.

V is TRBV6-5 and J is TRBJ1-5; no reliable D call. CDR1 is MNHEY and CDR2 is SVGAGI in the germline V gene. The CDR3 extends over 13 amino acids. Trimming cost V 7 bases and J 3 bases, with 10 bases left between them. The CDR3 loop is CASKLTNNQPQHF. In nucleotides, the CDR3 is TGTGCCAGCAAGTTAACTAACAATCAGCCCCAGCATTTT.

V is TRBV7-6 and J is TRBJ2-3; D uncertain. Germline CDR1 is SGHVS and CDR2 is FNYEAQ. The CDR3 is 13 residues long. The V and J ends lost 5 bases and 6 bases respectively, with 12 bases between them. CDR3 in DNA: TGTGCCAGCAGCGAAATGGGGTACGATACGCAGTATTTT. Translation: CASSEMGYDTQYF.

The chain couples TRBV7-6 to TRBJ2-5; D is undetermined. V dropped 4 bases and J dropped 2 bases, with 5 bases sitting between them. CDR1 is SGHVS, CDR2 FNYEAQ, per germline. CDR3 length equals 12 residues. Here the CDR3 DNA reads TGTGCCAGCAGCTATATACAAGAGACCCAGTACTTC. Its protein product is CASSYIQETQYF.

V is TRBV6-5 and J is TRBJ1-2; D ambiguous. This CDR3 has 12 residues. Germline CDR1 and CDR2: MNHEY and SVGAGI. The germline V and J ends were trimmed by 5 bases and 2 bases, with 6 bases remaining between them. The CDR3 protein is CASSPYNYGYTF. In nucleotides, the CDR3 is TGTGCCAGCAGTCCCTACAACTATGGCTACACCTTC.

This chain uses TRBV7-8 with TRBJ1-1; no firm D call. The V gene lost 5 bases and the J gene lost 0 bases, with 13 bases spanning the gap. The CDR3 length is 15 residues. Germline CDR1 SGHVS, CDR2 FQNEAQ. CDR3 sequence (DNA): TGTGCCAGCAGCCCAGGACGGATGATGAACACTGAAGCTTTCTTT. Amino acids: CASSPGRMMNTEAFF.